This T cell receptor beta chain originates from a study of metastatic and nonmetastatic thyroid tumors. CDR3 size: 15 residues. The ends lost 4 bases at V and 0 bases at J; junction bases unmatched: 5. This clone has more than one count but fewer than ten. MiXCR was used by TCRdb to re-call the PCR reads. The top ten clones hold roughly 23% of a sample with tens of thousands of clones, approximately 4% of them seen once. All patients were treatment-naive before thyroid surgery. The TCR was taken from a female donor with papillary thyroid cancer or a benign thyroid nodule (not recorded which). Some clones in this sample may be carry-over from other donors' samples. The sequencing input was blood. The V gene is TRBV12-3 or TRBV12-4, the J gene TRBJ1-1; 7 bases match TRBD1. The CDR3 DNA sequence: TGTGCCAGCAGTTCGGGGACAGTCATGAACACTGAAGCTTTCTTT. Its protein is CASSSGTVMNTEAFF.